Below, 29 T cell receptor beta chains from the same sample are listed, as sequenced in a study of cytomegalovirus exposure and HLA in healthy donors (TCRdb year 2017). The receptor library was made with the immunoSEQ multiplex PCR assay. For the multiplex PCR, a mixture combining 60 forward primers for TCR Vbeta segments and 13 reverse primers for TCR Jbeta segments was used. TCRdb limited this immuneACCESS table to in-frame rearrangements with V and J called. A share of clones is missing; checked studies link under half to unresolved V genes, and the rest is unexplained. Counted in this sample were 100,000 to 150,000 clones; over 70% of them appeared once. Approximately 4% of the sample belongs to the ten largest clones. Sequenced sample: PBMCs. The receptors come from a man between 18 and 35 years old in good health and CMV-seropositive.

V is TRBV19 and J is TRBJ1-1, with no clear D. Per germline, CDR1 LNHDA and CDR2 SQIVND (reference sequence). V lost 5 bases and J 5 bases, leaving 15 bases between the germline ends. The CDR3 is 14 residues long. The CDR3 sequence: CASSPDSSRTEAFF. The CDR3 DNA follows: TGTGCCAGTAGTCCCGATTCTTCGCGGACTGAAGCTTTCTTT.

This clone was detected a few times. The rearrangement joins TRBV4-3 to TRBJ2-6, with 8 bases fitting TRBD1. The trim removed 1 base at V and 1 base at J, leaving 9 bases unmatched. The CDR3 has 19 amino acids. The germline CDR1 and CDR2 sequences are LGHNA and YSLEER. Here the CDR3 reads CASSQVRQGLGSGANVLTF. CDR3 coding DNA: TGCGCCAGCAGCCAAGTTCGACAGGGGCTCGGGTCTGGGGCCAACGTCCTGACTTTC.

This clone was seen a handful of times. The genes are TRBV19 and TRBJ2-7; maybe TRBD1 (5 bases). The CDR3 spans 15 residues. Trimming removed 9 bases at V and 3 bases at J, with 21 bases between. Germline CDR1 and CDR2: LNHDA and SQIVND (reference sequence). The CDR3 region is CASKLSGAGYYEQYF. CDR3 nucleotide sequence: TGTGCCAGCAAATTATCTGGGGCAGGGTACTACGAGCAGTACTTC.

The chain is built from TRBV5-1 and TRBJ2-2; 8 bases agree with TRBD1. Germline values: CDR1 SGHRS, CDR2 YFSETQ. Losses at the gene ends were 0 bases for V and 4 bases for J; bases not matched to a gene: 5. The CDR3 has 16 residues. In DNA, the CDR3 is TGCGCCAGCAGCTTGGCTTCGGACAGGGCCACCGGGGAGCTGTTTTTT. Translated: CASSLASDRATGELFF.

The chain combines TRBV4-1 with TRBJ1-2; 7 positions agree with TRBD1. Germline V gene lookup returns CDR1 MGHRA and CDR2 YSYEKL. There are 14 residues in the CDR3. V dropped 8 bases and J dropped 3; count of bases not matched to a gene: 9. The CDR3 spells CASANPGQHYGYTF. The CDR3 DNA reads TGCGCCAGCGCAAACCCGGGACAGCACTATGGCTACACCTTC.

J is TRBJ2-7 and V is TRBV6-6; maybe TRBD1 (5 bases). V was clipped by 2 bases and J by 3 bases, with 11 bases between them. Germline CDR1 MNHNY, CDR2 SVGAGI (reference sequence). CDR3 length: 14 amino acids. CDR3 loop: CASSYLGRDYEQYF. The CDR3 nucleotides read TGTGCCAGCAGTTACCTCGGCAGGGACTACGAGCAGTACTTC.

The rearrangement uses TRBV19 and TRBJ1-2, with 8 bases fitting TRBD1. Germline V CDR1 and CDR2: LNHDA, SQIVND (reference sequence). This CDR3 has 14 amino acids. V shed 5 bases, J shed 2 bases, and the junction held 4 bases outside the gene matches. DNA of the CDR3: TGTGCCAGTAGTCAGGGGGCGCGGAACTATGGCTACACCTTC. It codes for CASSQGARNYGYTF.

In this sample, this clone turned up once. Here the CDR3 DNA reads TGTGCCAGCAGCCGACCCGGGTACTCGAACTATGGCTACACCTTC. It yields the protein CASSRPGYSNYGYTF. This sequence joins TRBV7-9 and TRBJ1-2; no reliable D call. There are 15 residues in the CDR3. The germline V and J ends were trimmed by 5 bases and 2 bases, with 15 bases remaining between them. Germline CDR1 SEHNR, CDR2 FQNEAQ (reference sequence).

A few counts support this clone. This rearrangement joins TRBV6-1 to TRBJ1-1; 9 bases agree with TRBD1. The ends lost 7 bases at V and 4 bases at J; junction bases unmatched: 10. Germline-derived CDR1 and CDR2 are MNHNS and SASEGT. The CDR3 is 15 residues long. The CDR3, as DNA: TGTGCCAGCACCCCGGGACAGGGATGGAGCACTGAAGCTTTCTTT. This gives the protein CASTPGQGWSTEAFF.

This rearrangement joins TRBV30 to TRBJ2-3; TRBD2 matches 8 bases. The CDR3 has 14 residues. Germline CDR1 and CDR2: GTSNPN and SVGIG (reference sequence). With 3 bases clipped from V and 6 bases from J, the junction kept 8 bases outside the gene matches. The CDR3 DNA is TGTGCCTGGAGCTCACGGGAGGGATTGGATACGCAGTATTTT. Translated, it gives CAWSSREGLDTQYF.

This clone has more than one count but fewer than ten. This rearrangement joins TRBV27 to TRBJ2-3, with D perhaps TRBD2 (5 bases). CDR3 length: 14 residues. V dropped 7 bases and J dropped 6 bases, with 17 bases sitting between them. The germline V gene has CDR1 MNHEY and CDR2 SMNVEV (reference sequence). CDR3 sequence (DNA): TGTGCCAGCACCCGGGGTGGCTTGTCTGATACGCAGTATTTT. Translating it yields CASTRGGLSDTQYF.

In DNA form, the CDR3 reads TGTGCCAGCAGTCCGGGACAGGGCACCGGGGAGCTGTTTTTT. Translation: CASSPGQGTGELFF. V usage is TRBV6-5 and J usage is TRBJ2-2, with 9 bases fitting TRBD1. This CDR3 region has 14 residues. V gave up 5 bases and J gave up 4 bases; unmatched junction bases: 2. Germline assignment: CDR1 MNHEY and CDR2 SVGAGI.

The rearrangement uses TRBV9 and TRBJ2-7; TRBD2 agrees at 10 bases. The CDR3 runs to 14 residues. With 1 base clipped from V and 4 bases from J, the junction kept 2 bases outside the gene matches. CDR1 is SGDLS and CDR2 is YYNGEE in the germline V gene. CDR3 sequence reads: CASSVSTSGYEQYF. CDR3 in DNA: TGTGCCAGCAGCGTATCGACTAGCGGGTACGAGCAGTACTTC.

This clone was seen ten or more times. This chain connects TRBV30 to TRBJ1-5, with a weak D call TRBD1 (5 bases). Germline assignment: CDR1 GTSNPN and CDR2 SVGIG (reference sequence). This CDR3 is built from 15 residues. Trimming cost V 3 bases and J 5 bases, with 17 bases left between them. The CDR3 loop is CAWSAGGAVHQPQHF. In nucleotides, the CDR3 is TGTGCCTGGAGCGCCGGAGGGGCAGTACATCAGCCCCAGCATTTT.

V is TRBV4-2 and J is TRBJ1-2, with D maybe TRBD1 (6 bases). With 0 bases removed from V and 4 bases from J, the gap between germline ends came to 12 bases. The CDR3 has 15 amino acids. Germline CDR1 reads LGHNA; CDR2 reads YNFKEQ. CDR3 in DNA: TGTGCCAGCAGCCAAGATCGGGAGGGGGGCTATGGCTACACCTTC. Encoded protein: CASSQDREGGYGYTF.

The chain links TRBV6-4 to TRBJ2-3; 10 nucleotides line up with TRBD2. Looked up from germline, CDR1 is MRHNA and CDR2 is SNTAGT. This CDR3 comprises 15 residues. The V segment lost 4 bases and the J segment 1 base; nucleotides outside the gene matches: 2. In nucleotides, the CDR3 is TGTGCCAGCAGTGCTACTAGCGGGGGCACAGATACGCAGTATTTT. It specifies CASSATSGGTDTQYF.

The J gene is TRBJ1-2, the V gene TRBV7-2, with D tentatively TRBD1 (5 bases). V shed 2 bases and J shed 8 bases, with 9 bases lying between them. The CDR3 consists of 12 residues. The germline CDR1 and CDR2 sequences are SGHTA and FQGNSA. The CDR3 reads CASSLTGGGYTF. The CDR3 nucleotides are TGTGCCAGCAGCTTAACGGGGGGGGGCTACACCTTC.

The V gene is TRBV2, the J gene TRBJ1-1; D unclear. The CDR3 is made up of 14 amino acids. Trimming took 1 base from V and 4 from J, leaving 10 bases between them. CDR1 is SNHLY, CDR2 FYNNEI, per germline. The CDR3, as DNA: TGTGCCAGCAGTGAAGGTGCCCTAGTCACTGAAGCTTTCTTT. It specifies CASSEGALVTEAFF.

The CDR3 DNA is TGTGCCAGTAGTCACAGGGGACCCCAAGAGACCCAGTACTTC. Protein sequence: CASSHRGPQETQYF. This chain links TRBV19 with TRBJ2-5; 7 positions match TRBD1. This CDR3 region has 14 residues. The trim removed 5 bases at V and 1 base at J, leaving 4 bases unmatched. Germline values: CDR1 LNHDA, CDR2 SQIVND (reference sequence).

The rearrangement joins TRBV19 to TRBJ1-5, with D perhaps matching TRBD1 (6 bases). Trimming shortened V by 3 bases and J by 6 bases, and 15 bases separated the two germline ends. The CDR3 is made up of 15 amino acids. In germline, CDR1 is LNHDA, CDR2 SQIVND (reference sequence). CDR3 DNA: TGTGCCAGTAGTATTTCGTGGGGGCTTGGTCAGCCCCAGCATTTT. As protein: CASSISWGLGQPQHF.

CDR3 sequence reads: CASSQEPSGDTQYF. The CDR3 DNA is TGCGCCAGCAGCCAAGAACCGTCCGGAGATACGCAGTATTTT. The chain carries TRBV4-3 and TRBJ2-3; D is undetermined. Trimming shortened V by 0 bases and J by 5 bases, and 9 bases separated the two germline ends. The CDR3 sequence is 14 residues long. The germline gives CDR1 LGHNA, CDR2 YSLEER.

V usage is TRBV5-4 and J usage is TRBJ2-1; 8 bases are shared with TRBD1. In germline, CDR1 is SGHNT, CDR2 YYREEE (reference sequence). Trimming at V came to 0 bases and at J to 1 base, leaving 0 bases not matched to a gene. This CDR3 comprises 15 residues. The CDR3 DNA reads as TGTGCCAGCAGCTTGGGGACAGGGTCCTACAATGAGCAGTTCTTC. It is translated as CASSLGTGSYNEQFF.

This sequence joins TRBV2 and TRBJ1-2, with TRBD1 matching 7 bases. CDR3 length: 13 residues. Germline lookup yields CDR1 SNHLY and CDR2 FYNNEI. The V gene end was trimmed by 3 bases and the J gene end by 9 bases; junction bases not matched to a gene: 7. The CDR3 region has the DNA TGTGCCAGCAGTGACGACAGGGTGGGCAGCTACACCTTC. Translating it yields CASSDDRVGSYTF.

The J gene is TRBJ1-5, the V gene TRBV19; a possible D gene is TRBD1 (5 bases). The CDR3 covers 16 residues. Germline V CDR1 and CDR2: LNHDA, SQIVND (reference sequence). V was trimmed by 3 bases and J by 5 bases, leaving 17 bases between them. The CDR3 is CASSMIGGTGDQPQHF. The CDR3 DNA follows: TGTGCCAGTAGTATGATTGGGGGAACGGGGGATCAGCCCCAGCATTTT.

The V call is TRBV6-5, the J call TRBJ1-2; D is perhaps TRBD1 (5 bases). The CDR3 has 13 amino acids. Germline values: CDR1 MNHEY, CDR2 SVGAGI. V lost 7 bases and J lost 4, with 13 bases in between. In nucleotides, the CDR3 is TGTGCCAGCACCTTAGACAGAGCCTATGGCTACACCTTC. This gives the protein CASTLDRAYGYTF.

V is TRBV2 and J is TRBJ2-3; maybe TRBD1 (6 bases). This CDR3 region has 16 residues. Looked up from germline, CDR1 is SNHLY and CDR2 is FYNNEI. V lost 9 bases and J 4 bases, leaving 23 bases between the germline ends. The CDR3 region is CARSWGTLQGADTQYF. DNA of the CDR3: TGTGCCAGAAGCTGGGGTACACTACAGGGCGCAGATACGCAGTATTTT.

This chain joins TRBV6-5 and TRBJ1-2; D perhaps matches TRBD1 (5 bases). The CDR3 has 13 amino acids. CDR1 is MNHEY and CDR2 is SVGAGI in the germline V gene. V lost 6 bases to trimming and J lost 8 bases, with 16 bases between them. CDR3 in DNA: TGTGCCAGCAGGCGCGACAGAACATTAGGCTACACCTTC. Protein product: CASRRDRTLGYTF.

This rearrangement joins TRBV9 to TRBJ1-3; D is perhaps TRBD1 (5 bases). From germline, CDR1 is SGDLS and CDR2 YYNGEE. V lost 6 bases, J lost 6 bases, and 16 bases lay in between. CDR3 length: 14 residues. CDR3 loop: CASNPGGNENTIYF. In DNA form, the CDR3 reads TGTGCCAGCAACCCTGGGGGGAATGAAAACACCATATATTTT.

The CDR3: CASSKVEYRGYTGELFF. CDR3 nucleotide sequence: TGTGCCAGCAGCAAAGTTGAGTACAGAGGGTACACCGGGGAGCTGTTTTTT. The chain recombines TRBV21-1 with TRBJ2-2; no check of the table's D call, TRBD2, against the DNA was made. TRBV21-1 is designated a pseudogene. This CDR3 region has 17 residues.